Sequencing of this T cell receptor beta chain was carried out in a study of cytomegalovirus exposure and HLA in healthy donors. The PCR used 60 Vbeta and 13 Jbeta primers. Using immunoSEQ multiplex PCR, the repertoire was profiled, and TCRdb retains in-frame clones only, with some absent. This table has roughly 150,000 clones, around 73% appearing once. This receptor was taken from a woman aged 18-29 years in good health and CMV-seropositive. The specimen sequenced was PBMCs.

CDR3 in amino acids: CASSQDRSIPGELFF. The DNA for the CDR3 is TGCGCCAGCAGCCAAGACCGTAGTATCCCCGGGGAGCTGTTTTTT. The chain recombines TRBV4-3 with TRBJ2-2; D is undetermined. The CDR3 length is 15 residues. Trimming cost V 0 bases and J 6 bases, with 11 bases left between them. CDR1 and CDR2 (germline): LGHNA, YSLEER.